This entry describes one T cell receptor (beta chain). Its target is unknown. These data originate in a study of shared clonotypes between healthy human individuals. Study-wide results and caveats: Roughly 5% of naive CD4 clonotypes were common to a handful of donors. Sampling involved blood alone; tissue repertoires likely differ.

The CDR3 loop spans 16 amino acids. Trimming cost V 3 bases and J 7 bases, with 21 bases left between them. CDR1 is LGHNA and CDR2 is YNFKEQ in the germline V gene. Assay used: immunoSEQ multiplex PCR; TCRdb lists only in-frame clones, some missing. The data show about 990,000 clones, 70% to 80% seen once. This chain uses TRBV4-2 with TRBJ1-2; TRBD1 is a possible D gene (6 bases). Specimen: memory CD4+ T cells from PBMCs. As to subset: CD45RA-negative fraction. The TCR sequence derives from a man between 18 and 35 years old in good health. Some clones in this sample may be carry-over from other donors' samples. CDR3 in amino acids: CASSHGSSVTGGGYTF. The CDR3 DNA follows: TGTGCCAGCAGCCATGGATCCTCCGTGACAGGAGGTGGCTACACCTTC.